This T cell receptor beta chain was observed in a study of blood T cell repertoires in COVID-19. Study context: Spain, Italy and the United States supplied samples that represented acute and convalescent COVID-19. T cells, B-cell-depleted T cells, or PBMCs provided the cDNA or gDNA that served as material.

Methods used by the authors: Amplified reference gene primers provided the basis for estimating nucleated cell counts. Using immunoSEQ multiplex PCR, the repertoire was profiled, and TCRdb retains in-frame clones only, with some absent. V and J calls and clone size are as listed in that table; D and trimming were resolved from the DNA. The sample contains 150,000 to 180,000 clones, approximately 80% of which appear only once. The CDR3 covers 16 residues. With 6 bases clipped from V and 4 bases from J, the junction kept 12 bases outside the gene matches. Looked up from germline, CDR1 is MGHDK and CDR2 is SYGVNS.

Sequenced: peripheral blood. The TCR was taken from an older woman with acute or convalescent COVID-19. The rearrangement uses TRBV25-1 and TRBJ1-1; 9 bases are shared with TRBD1. The CDR3 region is CASSHRGRAMVTEAFF. Here the CDR3 DNA reads TGTGCCAGCAGCCACAGGGGGCGGGCGATGGTCACTGAAGCTTTCTTT.